This TCR beta chain was identified during a study of control samples from healthy donors and cancer patients. Some clones are missing from TCRdb's copy, which holds only in-frame ones; the method was immunoSEQ multiplex PCR. The table lists some 110,000 clones, over 85% of them singletons. About this clone itself: The same CDR3 also results from other DNA sequences found in this sample.

The germline CDR1 and CDR2 sequences are SGDLS and YYNGEE. Trimming removed 0 bases from V and 8 bases from J; junction bases left unmatched: 7. The CDR3 is 14 amino acids. Sequences were obtained from blood. The TCR originated in a man aged 25-45 years in good health. The chain employs TRBV9 and TRBJ1-2, with TRBD1 matching 7 bases. This CDR3 is CASSVAAGGDGYTF. The CDR3 DNA sequence: TGTGCCAGCAGCGTAGCAGCAGGGGGAGACGGCTACACCTTC.